A single sample gave rise to the 29 T cell receptor beta chains below, sequenced in a study of T cell responses to AZD1222 COVID-19 vaccine. Sequenced by immunoSEQ multiplex PCR; TCRdb stores in-frame clones only, minus some. The sample contains over 110,000 clones, 92% of which appear only once. Material: peripheral blood, obtained on day 0 of AZD1222 vaccination. The receptors were gathered from an adult in good health.

The chain recombines TRBV19 with TRBJ1-3; possible D gene TRBD1, 5 bases. The germline V gene encodes CDR1 LNHDA and CDR2 SQIVND (reference sequence). Trimming removed 5 bases from V and 6 bases from J, with 20 bases in between. The CDR3 consists of 16 residues. The CDR3 spells CASSSDRDPRENTIYF. Here the CDR3 DNA reads TGTGCCAGTAGTTCCGACCGGGACCCTAGGGAAAACACCATATATTTT.

The chain joins TRBV19 to TRBJ1-1; D is undetermined. V was shortened by 2 bases and J by 0 bases, with 10 bases between the two germline ends. CDR1 is LNHDA, CDR2 SQIVND, per germline (reference sequence). The CDR3 is made up of 15 amino acids. This chain's CDR3 is CASSIPRPMNTEAFF. In DNA form, the CDR3 reads TGTGCCAGTAGTATACCCAGACCGATGAACACTGAAGCTTTCTTT.

V is TRBV5-1 and J is TRBJ1-2; D gene ambiguous. CDR1 is SGHRS and CDR2 is YFSETQ in the germline V gene. The V end lost 4 bases, the J end lost 8 bases, and 18 bases lay between the germline ends. The CDR3 sequence is 14 residues long. CDR3 protein: CASSPPLHVGGYTF. Here the CDR3 DNA reads TGCGCCAGCAGCCCGCCCCTTCACGTAGGGGGCTACACCTTC.

CDR3 in amino acids: CASSLVLEMNTEAFF. CDR3 coding DNA: TGTGCCAGCAGCTTAGTTCTGGAAATGAACACTGAAGCTTTCTTT. This chain connects TRBV7-9 to TRBJ1-1; D remains ambiguous. The CDR3 length is 15 residues. The V end lost 1 base, the J end lost 0 bases, and 9 bases lay between the germline ends. Germline V gene sequence: CDR1 SEHNR, CDR2 FQNEAQ (reference sequence).

The V and J genes are TRBV19 and TRBJ1-4; TRBD1 matches 7 bases. V lost 3 bases, J lost 2 bases, and 6 bases stayed unmatched. This CDR3 has 16 amino acids. Looked up from germline, CDR1 is LNHDA and CDR2 is SQIVND (reference sequence). DNA for the CDR3: TGTGCCAGTAGTATTCAAGACAGGGCCACTAATGAAAAACTGTTTTTT. Its protein product is CASSIQDRATNEKLFF. The full variable domain, its missing parts supplied by reference TRBV19 and TRBJ1-4, is DGGITQSPKYLFRKEGQNVTLSCEQNLNHDAMYWYRQDPGQGLRLIYYSQIVNDFQKGDIAEGYSVSREKKESFPLTVTSAQKNPTAFYLCASSIQDRATNEKLFFGSGTQLSVL.

The chain links TRBV30 to TRBJ1-2, with D perhaps TRBD1 (5 bases). V shed 0 bases and J shed 4 bases, with 12 bases lying between them. Germline loops: CDR1 GTSNPN, CDR2 SVGIG (reference sequence). The CDR3 totals 14 residues. This CDR3 is CAWSVRGVPYGYTF. In DNA, the CDR3 is TGTGCCTGGAGTGTACGGGGGGTCCCCTATGGCTACACCTTC.

The chain combines TRBV4-1 with TRBJ1-4, with D possibly being TRBD1 (5 bases). V was cut by 5 bases and J by 9 bases, with 16 bases left in between. Per the germline V gene, CDR1 is MGHRA and CDR2 is YSYEKL. The CDR3 covers 14 residues. The CDR3 is CASSTIGAGKKLFF. The DNA of the CDR3 is TGCGCCAGCAGCACAATCGGGGCTGGAAAAAAACTGTTTTTT.

The CDR3 sequence is CASRPRSGYKAFF. The CDR3 DNA sequence: TGTGCCAGCAGGCCCCGGTCGGGTTATAAAGCTTTCTTT. The chain has TRBV6-5 and TRBJ1-1; D is ambiguous. The V and J ends lost 6 bases and 9 bases respectively, with 17 bases between them. There are 13 residues in the CDR3. Per the germline V gene, CDR1 is MNHEY and CDR2 is SVGAGI.

The CDR3 nucleotides are TGTGCCAGCAGCTTAGGCCTAGCGTTGGCAGATACGCAGTATTTT. Protein product: CASSLGLALADTQYF. This chain uses TRBV7-2 with TRBJ2-3; possibly TRBD2 for D (6 bases). This CDR3 is built from 15 residues. CDR1 and CDR2 (germline): SGHTA, FQGNSA. The V and J ends lost 1 base and 4 bases respectively, with 12 bases between them.

The chain carries TRBV5-1 and TRBJ1-4, with 8 bases that match TRBD1. CDR3 length equals 16 residues. V lost 4 bases, J lost 5 bases, and 10 bases stayed unmatched. The V gene's germline CDR1 is SGHRS and CDR2 YFSETQ. The CDR3 nucleotides are TGCGCCAGCAGCGAGCCCCGGGACAGGTCGAATGAAAAACTGTTTTTT. Protein product: CASSEPRDRSNEKLFF.

The CDR3 coding sequence is TGTGCCAGCAGTGACTCCCTGTCCGGCACAGTCAACACCGGGGAGCTGTTTTTT. Residues: CASSDSLSGTVNTGELFF. J is TRBJ2-2 and V is TRBV6-4; D gene unclear. The CDR3 is 18 residues long. Germline V CDR1 and CDR2: MRHNA, SNTAGT. V gave up 0 bases and J gave up 2 bases, with 16 bases separating them.

V gene TRBV5-1 combines with J gene TRBJ2-3; TRBD2 aligns across 7 bases. CDR3 length: 17 residues. V shed 8 bases, J shed 0 bases, and the junction held 15 bases outside the gene matches. The germline gives CDR1 SGHRS, CDR2 YFSETQ. CDR3 residues: CARTPELAGVSTDTQYF. The CDR3 nucleotides read TGCGCCAGGACGCCGGAGCTTGCGGGAGTAAGCACAGATACGCAGTATTTT. The variable domain in full, completed from reference TRBV5-1 and TRBJ2-3, reads KAGVTQTPRYLIKTRGQQVTLSCSPISGHRSVSWYQQTPGQGLQFLFEYFSETQRNKGNFPGRFSGRQFSNSRSEMNVSTLELGDSALYLCARTPELAGVSTDTQYFGPGTRLTVL.

The chain has TRBV6-1 and TRBJ2-4; TRBD1 aligns across 9 bases. Germline CDR1 and CDR2: MNHNS and SASEGT. CDR3 length: 16 amino acids. The trim removed 4 bases at V and 3 bases at J, leaving 7 bases unmatched. CDR3 bases: TGTGCCAGCAGTGTACAGGGGGCTGGGGTCAAAAACATTCAGTACTTC. Translation: CASSVQGAGVKNIQYF.

This chain uses TRBV4-1 with TRBJ2-7; possible D gene TRBD1, 5 bases. The germline gives CDR1 MGHRA, CDR2 YSYEKL. Trimming left V 1 base short and J 5 bases short, with 12 bases between. This CDR3 is 14 amino acids long. CDR3 nucleotide sequence: TGCGCCAGCAGCCAAGTGAGGCAGGGCCACGAGCAGTACTTC. This encodes CASSQVRQGHEQYF.

The genes are TRBV29-1 and TRBJ1-5, with 8 bases matching TRBD1. The CDR3 contains 13 residues. V lost 4 bases and J lost 7; bases outside the gene matches: 6. CDR1 SQVTM and CDR2 ANQGSEA come from the germline V gene. The DNA for the CDR3 is TGCAGCGTTGCAGGGGGCGCCGGACAGCCCCAGCATTTT. This encodes CSVAGGAGQPQHF.

This chain links TRBV18 with TRBJ2-4, with 8 nucleotides matching TRBD1. Germline V gene data show CDR1 as KGHSH and CDR2 as LQKENI. V lost 4 bases and J lost 0; bases outside the gene matches: 5. The CDR3 has 16 amino acids. CDR3 coding DNA: TGTGCCAGCTCACTCGGGGACAGGATAGCCAAAAACATTCAGTACTTC. Translation: CASSLGDRIAKNIQYF.

There are a few counts of this clone. V gene TRBV11-2 combines with J gene TRBJ2-7, with TRBD2 identical over 7 bases. With V trimmed by 1 base and J by 1 base, 13 bases remained unmatched. The CDR3 loop spans 18 amino acids. The germline gives CDR1 SGHAT, CDR2 FQNNGV. Here the CDR3 DNA reads TGTGCCAGCAGCTTAGGCCGCGGGGGAACGGGTCCTTCCTACGAGCAGTACTTC. Translation gives CASSLGRGGTGPSYEQYF.

The chain is built from TRBV28 and TRBJ1-2; TRBD1 matches 7 bases. In germline, CDR1 is MDHEN, CDR2 SYDVKM. CDR3 length: 14 amino acids. V gave up 3 bases and J gave up 5 bases; unmatched junction bases: 6. DNA for the CDR3: TGTGCCAGCAGTTTGACACAGGGGACTTATGGCTACACCTTC. Translation gives CASSLTQGTYGYTF.

J is TRBJ1-5 and V is TRBV2; maybe TRBD1 (5 bases). From germline, CDR1 is SNHLY and CDR2 FYNNEI. Trimming removed 4 bases from V and 4 bases from J, with 8 bases in between. CDR3 size: 13 residues. CDR3 in DNA: TGTGCCAGCAGTGTGGGGGGGAATCAGCCCCAGCATTTT. This translates into CASSVGGNQPQHF.

This chain joins TRBV23-1 and TRBJ2-7; 8 nucleotides line up with TRBD2. TRBV23-1 is designated an ORF whose function remains uncertain. The CDR3 loop spans 17 amino acids. With V trimmed by 2 bases and J by 3 bases, 12 bases remained unmatched. Here the CDR3 reads CASSQLFIQRGYYEQYF. The CDR3, as DNA: TGCGCCAGCAGTCAACTTTTCATCCAGCGGGGGTACTACGAGCAGTACTTC.

This chain uses TRBV27 with TRBJ2-3; D is possibly TRBD1 (6 bases). Trimming removed 4 bases from V and 1 base from J, with 18 bases in between. The germline V gene encodes CDR1 MNHEY and CDR2 SMNVEV (reference sequence). The CDR3 runs 17 residues. As DNA, the CDR3 is TGTGCCAGCAGTTCCCCCCATGGGGCAGGGGGCACAGATACGCAGTATTTT. It translates to CASSSPHGAGGTDTQYF.

The CDR3 loop reads CAISEGQGNTEAFF. The DNA for the CDR3 is TGTGCCATCAGTGAGGGACAGGGGAACACTGAAGCTTTCTTT. V is TRBV10-3 and J is TRBJ1-1; 8 positions match TRBD1. V shed 2 bases, J shed 1 base, and the junction held 0 bases outside the gene matches. The V gene's germline CDR1 is ENHRY and CDR2 SYGVKD. This CDR3 region has 14 residues.

This sequence joins TRBV5-4 and TRBJ1-1; D is ambiguous. Germline loops: CDR1 SGHNT, CDR2 YYREEE (reference sequence). V shed 3 bases and J shed 1 base, with 7 bases lying between them. CDR3 length: 13 residues. Here the CDR3 reads CASSSSENTEAFF. DNA of the CDR3: TGTGCCAGCAGCTCATCCGAGAACACTGAAGCTTTCTTT. The full variable domain, with the rest looked up from reference TRBV5-4 and TRBJ1-1, is ETGVTQSPTHLIKTRGQQVTLRCSSQSGHNTVSWYQQALGQGPQFIFQYYREEENGRGNFPPRFSGLQFPNYSSELNVNALELDDSALYLCASSSSENTEAFFGQGTRLTVV.

The chain recombines TRBV6-5 with TRBJ2-1; TRBD2 is a possible D gene (7 bases). The CDR3 is made up of 15 amino acids. Trimming shortened V by 7 bases and J by 7 bases, and 20 bases separated the two germline ends. The germline V gene has CDR1 MNHEY and CDR2 SVGAGI. The CDR3 coding sequence is TGTGCCAGCACCCGGGGGGCGTATGGTGATAATGAGCAGTTCTTC. This codes for CASTRGAYGDNEQFF.

The rearrangement links TRBV30 to TRBJ2-7; a weak D match, TRBD2 (6 bases). With 2 bases removed from V and 2 bases from J, the gap between germline ends came to 13 bases. The CDR3 spans 14 residues. Germline V gene sequence: CDR1 GTSNPN, CDR2 SVGIG (reference sequence). The CDR3: CAWSKGGVTYEQYF. CDR3 nucleotides: TGTGCCTGGAGTAAAGGAGGGGTAACCTACGAGCAGTACTTC.

The rearrangement links TRBV19 to TRBJ2-2; D possibly matches TRBD1 or TRBD2 (5 bases each). Germline V gene sequence: CDR1 LNHDA, CDR2 SQIVND (reference sequence). There are 15 residues in the CDR3. Trimming pared 9 bases from V and 4 bases from J, leaving 18 bases between. CDR3: CASIRDPRVTGELFF. CDR3 nucleotides: TGTGCCAGCATACGGGACCCCCGTGTCACCGGGGAGCTGTTTTTT.

This CDR3 reads CASSGTLLGDRGNQPQHF. In nucleotides, the CDR3 is TGTGCCAGCAGTGGGACGCTGTTAGGGGACAGGGGCAATCAGCCCCAGCATTTT. The chain recombines TRBV2 with TRBJ1-5, with TRBD1 matching over 9 bases. CDR3 length equals 18 residues. J gave up 2 bases and V 4 bases, and 12 bases lay outside the gene matches. The germline V gene encodes CDR1 SNHLY and CDR2 FYNNEI.

The chain uses TRBV6-5 and TRBJ1-1; tentative D call: TRBD1 (5 bases). Trimming took 6 bases from V and 9 from J, leaving 8 bases between them. The CDR3 covers 10 residues. Germline V gene sequence: CDR1 MNHEY, CDR2 SVGAGI. The CDR3 is CASRTAKAFF. The CDR3 DNA reads as TGTGCCAGCAGGACAGCTAAAGCTTTCTTT.

This chain joins TRBV30 and TRBJ1-4; D may be TRBD1 (6 bases). Trimming cost V 5 bases and J 5 bases, with 15 bases left between them. The CDR3 has 14 residues. Germline V CDR1 and CDR2: GTSNPN, SVGIG (reference sequence). CDR3 in DNA: TGTGCCTGGGGGTCGGGACAAGACAATGAAAAACTGTTTTTT. This codes for CAWGSGQDNEKLFF. Using reference TRBV30 and TRBJ1-4 for the parts outside the CDR3, the full variable domain is SQTIHQWPATLVQPVGSPLSLECTVEGTSNPNLYWYRQAAGRGLQLLFYSVGIGQISSEVPQNLSASRPQDRQFILSSKKLLLSDSGFYLCAWGSGQDNEKLFFGSGTQLSVL.